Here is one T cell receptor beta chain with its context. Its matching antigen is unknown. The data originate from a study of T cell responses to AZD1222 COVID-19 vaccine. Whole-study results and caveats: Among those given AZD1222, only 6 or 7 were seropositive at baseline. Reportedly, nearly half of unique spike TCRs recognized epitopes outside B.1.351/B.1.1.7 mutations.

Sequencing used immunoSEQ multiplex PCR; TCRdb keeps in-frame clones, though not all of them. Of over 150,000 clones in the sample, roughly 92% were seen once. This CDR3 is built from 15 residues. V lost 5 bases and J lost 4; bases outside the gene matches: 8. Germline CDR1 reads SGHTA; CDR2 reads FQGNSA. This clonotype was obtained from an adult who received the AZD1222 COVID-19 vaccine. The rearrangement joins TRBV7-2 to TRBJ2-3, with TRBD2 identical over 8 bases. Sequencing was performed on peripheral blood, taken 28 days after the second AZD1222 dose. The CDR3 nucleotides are TGTGCCAGCAGCCCCAGCGGGAGAGTCGCAGATACGCAGTATTTT. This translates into CASSPSGRVADTQYF.